This T cell receptor beta chain was profiled in a study of T-cell memory formation after mild COVID-19. Regarding the study as a whole: CD4+ contracting clones lay mainly in CM and EM, CD8+ ones in EMRA.

The ends were cut back, 1 base at V and 4 bases at J, with 14 bases in the middle. The CDR3 contains 16 residues. Germline V gives CDR1 SGHDN, CDR2 FVKESK. Of note for this clonotype: The antigen is not known.

TCRdb called the 5' RACE reads again in MiXCR, with one record for every CDR3 protein. The table includes about 470,000 distinct CDR3 sequences, more than 20% detected once. This receptor was identified in an adult woman who had mild COVID-19 (a few samples of this study predate the infection). Cell type and time point are not known. The chain employs TRBV14 and TRBJ1-5; no reliable D call. Material for sequencing was PBMCs or a T cell subset sorted from them (not recorded which). The chain's CDR3 is CASSQAPGWVNQPQHF. The DNA for the CDR3 is TGTGCCAGCAGCCAAGCTCCGGGGTGGGTGAATCAGCCCCAGCATTTT.